Shown below are 5 T cell receptor beta chains from a single sample sequenced in a study of OX40 agonist ivuxolimab in advanced cancers. Generated by immunoSEQ multiplex PCR, the TCRdb table keeps only in-frame clones and is missing some. The sample yields under 55,000 clones, 86% seen once. Sequencing was performed on CD4+ or CD8+ T cells sorted from blood, taken in a trial of the OX40 agonist ivuxolimab. The receptor set was obtained from an adult with an advanced solid tumor such as melanoma, head and neck, liver or kidney cancer.

V usage is TRBV5-1 and J usage is TRBJ2-7, with TRBD1 as a possible D gene (6 bases). CDR1 SGHRS and CDR2 YFSETQ come from the germline V gene. This CDR3 has 14 amino acids. Trimming stripped 4 bases from V and 5 bases from J, with 16 bases between. The CDR3 region is CASSPQGISDEQYF. CDR3 nucleotides: TGCGCCAGCAGCCCACAGGGTATTTCGGACGAGCAGTACTTC. The whole variable domain, filled in from reference TRBV5-1 and TRBJ2-7, reads KAGVTQTPRYLIKTRGQQVTLSCSPISGHRSVSWYQQTPGQGLQFLFEYFSETQRNKGNFPGRFSGRQFSNSRSEMNVSTLELGDSALYLCASSPQGISDEQYFGPGTRLTVT.

This rearrangement joins TRBV5-1 to TRBJ2-2; D uncertain. This CDR3 contains 13 residues. With 0 bases removed from V and 6 bases from J, the gap between germline ends came to 6 bases. Germline V gene data show CDR1 as SGHRS and CDR2 as YFSETQ. CDR3: CASSLAVAGELFF. The CDR3 nucleotides read TGCGCCAGCAGCTTGGCCGTAGCCGGGGAGCTGTTTTTT.

The J gene is TRBJ2-7, the V gene TRBV29-1, with 10 bases identical to TRBD1. With 2 bases clipped from V and 3 bases from J, the junction kept 4 bases outside the gene matches. Germline CDR1 and CDR2: SQVTM and ANQGSEA. The CDR3 extends over 14 amino acids. The CDR3 region has the DNA TGCAGCGTTGAATCCGGGACAGGGGTCTACGAGCAGTACTTC. Translated, it gives CSVESGTGVYEQYF.

V is TRBV5-4 and J is TRBJ2-5; D unresolved. Deletions cut 1 base from V and 2 bases from J, with 6 bases between. The CDR3 loop spans 13 amino acids. Germline CDR1 SGHNT, CDR2 YYREEE (reference sequence). CDR3 sequence reads: CASSLIRQETQYF. CDR3 sequence (DNA): TGTGCCAGCAGCTTGATTAGACAAGAGACCCAGTACTTC.

The chain employs TRBV6-5 and TRBJ1-6; 7 bases map to TRBD1. There are 14 residues in the CDR3. Trimming at V came to 4 bases and at J to 7 bases, leaving 4 bases not matched to a gene. Germline assignment: CDR1 MNHEY and CDR2 SVGAGI. The CDR3 DNA sequence: TGTGCCAGCAGTTTCAGGGGGGGAAATTCACCCCTCCACTTT. This gives the protein CASSFRGGNSPLHF.